This paragraph reports one T cell receptor (beta chain). Arm-PCR with iRepertoire HTBI primers amplified the CDR3 regions for these TCR beta libraries. MiXCR, applied by TCRdb to the multiplex PCR reads, yields one record per CDR3 protein. Here the sample spans 400,000 to 450,000 distinct CDR3 sequences, around 15% being singletons. Germline CDR1 and CDR2: PRHDT and FYEKMQ (reference sequence). Trimming removed 1 base from V and 6 bases from J, with 16 bases in between. There are 15 residues in the CDR3. Regarding time point: newly diagnosed GD, antithyroid drugs for less than 3 months. Following extraction of RNA from PBMCs, that RNA was used to make the TCR library. The data belong to a study of regulatory T cells in long-lasting Graves disease. The data were also submitted as part of a second study, on T cells in Graves' hyperthyroidism and ophthalmopathy.

The receptor comes from a woman in her thirties with Graves disease. The V call is TRBV13, the J call TRBJ2-7, with D possibly TRBD2 on 5 matching bases. Sequenced material: peripheral blood mononuclear cells (PBMCs), taken at new diagnosis, from a patient treated with antithyroid drugs. The CDR3 DNA sequence: TGTGCCAGCAGCTTAGTTTCCAGGACGAGCGGCGAGCAGTACTTC. Translation gives CASSLVSRTSGEQYF.